The clone carrying this TCR beta chain was detected only a few times. Antigen: not known. At the time of sampling, donors were nominally healthy, though unrecorded immune exposures were likely. The CDR3 sequence is 15 residues long. Per the germline V gene, CDR1 is SGDLS and CDR2 is YYNGEE. V was clipped by 0 bases and J by 2 bases, with 9 bases between them. The data were obtained in a study of cytomegalovirus exposure and HLA in healthy donors. Study-wide context: Earlier sequencing of 150 million to 200 million T cells yielded around 100 million unique TCR beta sequences. An early data release held 80 million or so unique TCRs from HLA-typed donors.

PCR amplification relied on 60 Vbeta primers (plus 13 Jbeta primers). TCRdb's table, derived via immunoSEQ multiplex PCR, lists solely in-frame clones and lacks some. The table includes 99,000 or so clones, roughly 13% detected once. The study's findings and limits: The study had only CMV serostatus as immune exposure information.

This chain joins TRBV9 and TRBJ1-5; D is perhaps TRBD1 (5 bases). The source of this sequence is a man aged 40-55 years in good health and CMV-seropositive. Material: PBMCs. CDR3 residues: CASSVAGGGNQPQHF. The CDR3 bases are TGTGCCAGCAGCGTAGCTGGGGGGGGCAATCAGCCCCAGCATTTT.